This TCR beta chain was found in a study of shared clonotypes between healthy human individuals. Concerning this clone: Additional DNA sequences in this sample encode the identical CDR3.

Recent vaccinations or acute infections were absent in the healthy HIV-negative adult donors. Germline-derived CDR1 and CDR2 are LNHNV and YYDKDF (reference sequence). This CDR3 contains 12 residues. Trimming pared 1 base from V and 6 bases from J, leaving 5 bases between. The assay was immunoSEQ multiplex PCR, and TCRdb's table has in-frame clones only and misses some. Found here are about 2.4 million clones, more than 85% of them singletons; the top ten hold around 0.37%. The sequenced material came from naive CD4+ T cells from PBMCs. As to subset: CD45RA+ positively selected. The sequence was collected from a man between 18 and 29 years old in good health. Some clones in this sample may be carry-over from other donors' samples. The chain uses TRBV15 and TRBJ2-3, with D possibly TRBD2 on 5 matching bases. The CDR3 region has the DNA TGTGCCACCAGCAGAGGAGGGGATACGCAGTATTTT. Its translation: CATSRGGDTQYF.